The entry below describes one TCR beta chain. Its antigen remains unknown. TCRdb's table, derived via immunoSEQ multiplex PCR, lists solely in-frame clones and lacks some. The repertoire includes 36,000 or so clones, 75% to 85% of them detected once, and less than 3.5% sits in the top ten. Sorted naive or memory CD4+ cells met CEF peptides for 10 days. The sample comes from a study of CD4 T cells in relation to SARS-CoV-2 and coronaviruses. Study background: TCR beta CDR3s were sequenced after 10-day antigen culture of PBMCs.

This CDR3 contains 13 residues. The V segment lost 6 bases and the J segment 4 bases; nucleotides outside the gene matches: 5. Germline values: CDR1 SGHTA, CDR2 FQGNSA. Points from the study as a whole: Crossreactive clones expanded significantly less to SARS-CoV-2 than monoreactive clones.

The origin of this receptor is an adult with COVID-19. J is TRBJ2-7 and V is TRBV7-2; 8 bases are a match to TRBD2. Material: memory CD4+ T cells from PBMCs, cultured in vitro. CDR3 DNA: TGTGCCAGCAGGTCGAGCGGGAGTTACGAGCAGTACTTC. This gives the protein CASRSSGSYEQYF.